What follows is one T cell receptor (beta chain) and its context. The antigen remains undetermined. The record originates from a study of T cell repertoires in cytomegalovirus infection. For the study at large: Matching HLA type, along with CMV infection, was indicated by public TCR beta signatures. Study-wide results and limits: Individuals carrying CMV plus the relevant HLA were identified by cumulative frequency of public TCR beta families. The study found HLA-C-restricted CMV-specific TCR beta clonotypes dominating the ex vivo response.

TCRdb reanalysed the reads using MiXCR and keeps one entry per CDR3 protein. The sample consists of roughly 77,000 distinct CDR3 sequences, 4% of them appearing once. Germline V gives CDR1 MGHRA, CDR2 YSYEKL. Trimming took 0 bases from V and 7 from J, leaving 13 bases between them. The CDR3 length is 15 residues. The rearrangement uses TRBV4-1 and TRBJ1-5; no clear D gene. The receptor comes from a human donor in good health (CMV status not recorded). Some clones in this sample may be carry-over from other donors' samples. The sequencing input was PBMCs. CDR3 region: CASSQDVPGLQPQHF. The CDR3, as DNA: TGCGCCAGCAGCCAAGATGTGCCGGGTTTGCAGCCCCAGCATTTT.